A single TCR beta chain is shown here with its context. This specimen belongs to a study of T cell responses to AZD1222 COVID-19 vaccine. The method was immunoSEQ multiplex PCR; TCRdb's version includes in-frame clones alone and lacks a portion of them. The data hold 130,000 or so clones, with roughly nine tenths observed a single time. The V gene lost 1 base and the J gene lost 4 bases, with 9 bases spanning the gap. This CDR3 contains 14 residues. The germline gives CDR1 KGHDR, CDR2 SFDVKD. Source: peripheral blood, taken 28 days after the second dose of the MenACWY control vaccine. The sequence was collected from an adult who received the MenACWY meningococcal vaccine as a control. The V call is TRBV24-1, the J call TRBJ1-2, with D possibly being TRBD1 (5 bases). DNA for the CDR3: TGTGCCACCAGTGATTTAGGGACGTCCTATGGCTACACCTTC. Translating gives CATSDLGTSYGYTF.